The next 3 T cell receptor beta chains were all read from a single sample in a study of regulatory T cells in long-lasting Graves disease. Library construction for TCR beta used iRepertoire HTBI primers and Arm-PCR of CDR3 regions. TCRdb ran MiXCR on the multiplex PCR reads and lists one entry per CDR3 protein. The profile covers about 540,000 distinct CDR3 sequences, with roughly 14% appearing a single time and under 10% taken by the ten largest. Indicated time point: newly diagnosed GD, antithyroid drugs for less than 3 months. Researchers made the TCR library from RNA that was extracted from PBMCs. Separately, the same data were catalogued under a study of T cells in Graves' hyperthyroidism and ophthalmopathy.

The sample here was peripheral blood mononuclear cells (PBMCs), taken at new diagnosis, from a patient treated with antithyroid drugs. These receptor sequences come from a man aged 25 to 45 with Graves disease.

This clonotype was picked up a small number of times. The V gene is TRBV20-1, the J gene TRBJ2-7; TRBD2 might be the D (6 bases). Trimming left V 1 base short and J 5 bases short, with 9 bases between. The CDR3 has 12 residues. Germline V gene sequence: CDR1 DFQATT, CDR2 SNEGSKA (reference sequence). In DNA form, the CDR3 reads TGCAGTGCTAGAGTTTCGGGGGACGAGCAGTACTTC. It yields the protein CSARVSGDEQYF.

This clonotype was recorded at least ten times. This chain joins TRBV30 and TRBJ2-2; D is tentatively TRBD1 or TRBD2 (5 bases each). Germline CDR1 reads GTSNPN; CDR2 reads SVGIG (reference sequence). The CDR3 has 15 amino acids. V lost 4 bases and J lost 8, with 20 bases in between. CDR3 protein: CAWNPGTALPGELFF. CDR3 coding DNA: TGTGCCTGGAACCCCGGGACCGCATTACCAGGGGAGCTGTTTTTT.

In its sample, this clonotype was seen many times. The chain recombines TRBV2 with TRBJ2-2; D is perhaps TRBD1 or TRBD2 (5 bases each). CDR3 size: 14 residues. Germline CDR1 is SNHLY and CDR2 is FYNNEI. Trimming took 6 bases from V and 4 from J, leaving 12 bases between them. DNA for the CDR3: TGTGCCAGCAGAATGGGACCGGTCACCGGGGAGCTGTTTTTT. This gives the protein CASRMGPVTGELFF. The full variable domain, rest sourced from reference TRBV2 and TRBJ2-2, is EPEVTQTPSHQVTQMGQEVILRCVPISNHLYFYWYRQILGQKVEFLVSFYNNEISEKSEIFDDQFSVERPDGSNFTLKIRSTKLEDSAMYFCASRMGPVTGELFFGEGSRLTVL.